This T cell receptor beta chain was sequenced during a study of cytomegalovirus exposure and HLA in healthy donors. Study results and limitations: Certain sequence variants were highly shared and formed a cluster, and this cluster was likely a sequencing artifact. Clonal expansion, a later analysis showed, was greater in HLA-associated TCR beta chains than in equally common others. When analyzed later, a missense DCLRE1C variant was found to be linked to TCR beta V- and J-gene trimming. Another analysis was done later, and it associated over 15,000 TCR beta sequences with HLA alleles at 0.05 false discovery rate.

The PCR was carried out with 60 Vbeta primers and 13 Jbeta primers. The data were produced by immunoSEQ multiplex PCR, yet TCRdb's version contains in-frame clones alone and is incomplete. The sample shows around 190,000 clones, about 77% of them seen only once. Germline CDR1 and CDR2: SGHAT and FQNNGV. J gave up 2 bases and V 5 bases, and 6 bases lay outside the gene matches. The CDR3 totals 16 residues. With respect to this clone: As yet, its antigen is unknown.

Specimen: PBMCs. The TCR originated in a man aged 60 to 75 in good health and CMV-seronegative. The chain joins TRBV11-2 to TRBJ2-5; the match to TRBD2 covers 12 bases. The CDR3 sequence is CASSAMLAGGQETQYF. CDR3 bases: TGTGCCAGCAGCGCAATGCTAGCGGGGGGGCAAGAGACCCAGTACTTC.